The sequence of this T cell receptor (beta chain) was determined in a study of vaccination effects on CD4 cells after COVID-19. As regards this clone: Its antigen is unidentified.

Generated by immunoSEQ multiplex PCR, the TCRdb table keeps only in-frame clones and is missing some. The sample has some 19,000 clones; under 85% are singletons. This CDR3 is built from 15 residues. Germline V lookup: CDR1 MNHEY, CDR2 SVGAGI. V gave up 6 bases and J gave up 7 bases; unmatched junction bases: 9. The ViraFEST assay expanded antigen-specific CD4+ T cells with viral peptide pools before sequencing. With 9 to 11 days of culture completed, CD4+ T cells were isolated. People in the vaccine group had not been infected with SARS-CoV-2 before, and their nucleocapsid antibodies were negative. Each well held two million PBMC cultured with around 10 ug/ml peptides and 9.5 to 10 IU/ml IL-2.

This chain connects TRBV6-5 to TRBJ1-2; 12 bases are a match to TRBD1. The TCR sequence derives from a human donor who received a COVID-19 vaccine. The sample here was CD4+ T cells from PBMCs cultured with HCoV-NL63 spike peptides, taken before COVID-19 vaccination. CDR3 protein: CASRPGQGAQGGYTF. For the CDR3, the DNA is TGTGCCAGCAGGCCGGGACAGGGGGCGCAGGGTGGCTACACCTTC.